A selection of T cell receptor beta chains follows, all from one sample in a study of T-cell memory formation after mild COVID-19. Using its own MiXCR run on the 5' RACE reads, TCRdb lists one record per CDR3 protein. The sample yields about 560,000 distinct CDR3 sequences, around 15% seen once. Sequencing was performed on PBMCs or a T cell subset sorted from them (not recorded which). Receptors originate from an adult woman who had mild COVID-19 (a few samples of this study predate the infection). Cell type and time point are not known. Both conserved end residues are part of each CDR3. Fields, in order: V gene, CDR3 length, clone size, D gene, J gene, CDR3 protein, CDR3 DNA. D genes are given only for firm matches. Size is omitted from some rows. Given values are once, few, many or a class for expanded clones.

TRBV29-1	16	few	TRBD1	TRBJ2-7	CSVEDRGTGVSHEQYF	TGCAGCGTTGAAGATCGGGGGACAGGGGTGTCCCACGAGCAGTACTTC
TRBV7-9	14	few	.	TRBJ1-1	CASSLVLGPTEAFF	TGTGCCAGCAGCTTAGTATTAGGGCCCACTGAAGCTTTCTTT
TRBV9	14	.	TRBD1	TRBJ1-1	CASSPNRGLTEAFF	TGTGCCAGCAGCCCGAACAGGGGGCTCACTGAAGCTTTCTTT
TRBV12-3/TRBV12-4	15	.	.	TRBJ1-5	CASSQDRGAGKPQHF	TGTGCCAGCAGCCAAGATCGTGGGGCAGGGAAGCCCCAGCATTTT
TRBV7-3	15	.	.	TRBJ1-1	CASSPWGGANTEAFF	TGTGCCAGCAGCCCATGGGGAGGGGCGAACACTGAAGCTTTCTTT
TRBV7-9	14	.	TRBD1	TRBJ1-2	CASSSGQGRSGYTF	TGTGCCAGCAGCTCGGGACAGGGGAGAAGTGGCTACACCTTC
TRBV13	15	few	TRBD1	TRBJ1-4	CASSSTTGTGQKLFF	TGTGCCAGCAGCTCGACGACAGGGACCGGGCAAAAACTGTTTTTT
TRBV12-3/TRBV12-4	15	many	TRBD2	TRBJ2-7	CASSLRLALSYEQYF	TGTGCCAGCAGTTTACGACTAGCGCTCTCCTACGAGCAGTACTTC
TRBV2	14	.	.	TRBJ1-2	CASSESGWGNGYTF	TGTGCCAGCAGTGAATCCGGTTGGGGGAATGGCTACACCTTC
TRBV5-1	14	many	TRBD1	TRBJ2-2	CASSPLQGTGELFF	TGCGCCAGCAGCCCACTACAGGGGACCGGGGAGCTGTTTTTT
TRBV14	13	few	.	TRBJ1-2	CASSQEINYGYTF	TGTGCCAGCAGCCAGGAAATTAACTATGGCTACACCTTC
TRBV20-1	16	few	.	TRBJ2-2	CSARAGRAMNTGELFF	TGCAGTGCTAGAGCGGGGAGAGCGATGAACACCGGGGAGCTGTTTTTT
TRBV27	14	few	.	TRBJ1-2	CASSLRGGAGGYTF	TGTGCCAGCAGTTTACGGGGAGGGGCGGGTGGCTACACCTTC
TRBV7-8	15	.	.	TRBJ2-3	CASSLDSASTDTQYF	TGTGCCAGCAGCCTCGATTCGGCGAGTACAGATACGCAGTATTTT
TRBV2	14	few	TRBD1	TRBJ2-5	CASRDRGTRETQYF	TGTGCCAGCCGTGACAGGGGGACTCGGGAGACCCAGTACTTC
TRBV7-3	14	.	.	TRBJ1-1	CASSTLGGGTEAFF	TGTGCCAGCAGCACCCTAGGGGGAGGCACTGAAGCTTTCTTT
TRBV7-2	17	.	TRBD2	TRBJ2-1	CASSLVYSGSSYNEQFF	TGTGCCAGCAGCTTAGTTTATAGCGGGAGCTCCTACAATGAGCAGTTCTTC
TRBV12-3/TRBV12-4	14	.	.	TRBJ1-2	CASSLSHSGYGYTF	TGTGCCAGCAGTCTATCCCATTCTGGCTATGGCTACACCTTC
TRBV4-1	15	few	.	TRBJ1-5	CASSQALYSNQPQHF	TGCGCCAGCAGCCAAGCCCTTTATAGCAATCAGCCCCAGCATTTT
TRBV11-3	14	.	.	TRBJ2-1	CASSLDWARHEQFF	TGTGCCAGCAGCTTAGATTGGGCCAGGCATGAGCAGTTCTTC
TRBV7-2	15	few	TRBD1	TRBJ1-1	CASSTNRDRNTEAFF	TGTGCCAGCAGCACGAATAGGGACAGAAACACTGAAGCTTTCTTT
TRBV2	13	.	TRBD1	TRBJ2-7	CASTDRGLSEQYF	TGTGCCAGCACCGACAGGGGGCTGAGCGAGCAGTACTTC
TRBV7-2	14	many	TRBD1	TRBJ2-7	CASSLDPGGHEQYF	TGTGCCAGCAGCTTAGATCCAGGGGGCCACGAGCAGTACTTC
TRBV7-9	18	.	TRBD2	TRBJ2-1	CASSLARSGRSSDNEQFF	TGTGCCAGCAGCTTAGCGCGCAGCGGGAGGAGTAGCGACAATGAGCAGTTCTTC
TRBV20-1	13	few	TRBD1	TRBJ1-2	CSAGPGQGYGYTF	TGCAGTGCTGGCCCCGGACAGGGGTATGGCTACACCTTC
TRBV5-1	13	.	.	TRBJ2-2	CASSLDAAGELFF	TGCGCCAGCAGCTTGGATGCGGCCGGGGAGCTGTTTTTT
TRBV24-1	15	few	TRBD1	TRBJ2-7	CATSTPGTGGYEQYF	TGTGCCACCAGTACCCCCGGGACAGGGGGATACGAGCAGTACTTC
TRBV6-5	15	.	TRBD2	TRBJ2-7	CASRPGGVSSYEQYF	TGTGCCAGCAGGCCGGGGGGGGTTAGCTCCTACGAGCAGTACTTC
TRBV5-6	16	.	TRBD1	TRBJ2-7	CASSPETGGRAYEQYF	TGTGCCAGCAGCCCCGAGACAGGGGGCAGGGCCTACGAGCAGTACTTC
TRBV27	15	.	.	TRBJ1-4	CASGEYGTTNEKLFF	TGTGCCAGCGGCGAGTACGGGACAACTAATGAAAAACTGTTTTTT
TRBV6-2/TRBV6-3	17	few	.	TRBJ1-5	CASSYSEGRRAQQPQHF	TGTGCCAGCAGTTACTCGGAAGGGCGGAGGGCCCAGCAGCCCCAGCATTTT
TRBV4-3	17	once	TRBD1	TRBJ1-1	CASSQELGTGGDAEAFF	TGCGCCAGCAGCCAAGAATTGGGGACAGGGGGCGATGCTGAAGCTTTCTTT
TRBV29-1	12	.	.	TRBJ2-7	CSVGLTSSEQYF	TGCAGCGTTGGGTTAACGAGCTCGGAGCAGTACTTC
TRBV7-2	14	.	.	TRBJ2-1	CASSLQLADNEQFF	TGTGCCAGCAGCTTACAGTTAGCGGACAATGAGCAGTTCTTC
TRBV7-9	13	few	.	TRBJ1-6	CASSLSRYSPLHF	TGTGCCAGCAGCTTATCCCGGTACTCACCCCTCCACTTT
TRBV27	13	.	.	TRBJ1-4	CASSLFGSEKLFF	TGTGCCAGCAGTTTATTCGGGAGTGAAAAACTGTTTTTT
TRBV24-1	16	.	TRBD2	TRBJ2-2	CATSDPRTSGAGELFF	TGTGCCACCAGTGATCCAAGGACTAGCGGGGCCGGGGAGCTGTTTTTT
TRBV15	15	.	.	TRBJ1-2	CATSRDRAANYGYTF	TGTGCCACCAGCAGAGATCGGGCAGCGAACTATGGCTACACCTTC
TRBV29-1	13	few	.	TRBJ2-2	CSVERGPAGELFF	TGCAGCGTTGAGCGGGGTCCCGCCGGGGAGCTGTTTTTT
TRBV29-1	11	many	.	TRBJ2-1	CSVDVGVEQFF	TGCAGCGTTGATGTCGGGGTTGAGCAGTTCTTC
TRBV5-4	16	many	TRBD2	TRBJ2-7	CASSSPGGGSSYEQYF	TGTGCCAGCAGCTCGCCGGGAGGAGGGAGCTCCTACGAGCAGTACTTC